What follows are 8 T cell receptor beta chains derived from one specimen sequenced in a study of regulatory T cells in long-lasting Graves disease. Time point meaning: persistent/refractory GD, antithyroid drugs over 5 years with positive TRAb. RNA from PBMCs was the source of the TCR library. Building the TCR beta libraries relied on iRepertoire HTBI primers, and CDR3 regions underwent Arm-PCR. Using its own MiXCR run on the multiplex PCR reads, TCRdb lists one record per CDR3 protein. The data hold fewer than 400,000 distinct CDR3 sequences, with around a fifth observed a single time. The sequenced sample was peripheral blood mononuclear cells (PBMCs), obtained when the disease was refractory, from a patient treated with antithyroid drugs. The receptors come from a female donor with Graves disease.

This chain uses TRBV6-2 or TRBV6-3 with TRBJ2-2; unclear D gene. This CDR3 has 17 amino acids. V lost 10 bases and J lost 0, with 21 bases in between. From germline, CDR1 is MNHEY and CDR2 SVGEGT. CDR3 coding DNA: TGTGCCACCGATAACGGACGGACGGCTTCGAACACCGGGGAGCTGTTTTTT. This translates into CATDNGRTASNTGELFF.

This clonotype was seen at least ten times. The chain joins TRBV28 to TRBJ1-1; 8 nucleotides align to TRBD1. Looked up from germline, CDR1 is MDHEN and CDR2 is SYDVKM. This CDR3 has 15 residues. The junction had 10 bases not matched to a gene; V was cut back by 5 bases and J by 5 bases. In DNA form, the CDR3 reads TGTGCCAGCAGTCCCTGGACAGGGCGGGGAACTGAAGCTTTCTTT. Its translation is CASSPWTGRGTEAFF.

This clonotype was counted ten times or more. V usage is TRBV11-2 and J usage is TRBJ1-2; a possible D gene is TRBD1 (6 bases). With 3 bases removed from V and 2 bases from J, the gap between germline ends came to 16 bases. This CDR3 region has 16 residues. From germline, CDR1 is SGHAT and CDR2 FQNNGV. Written as DNA, the CDR3 is TGTGCCAGCAGCTTTGTGCGGGGGGCGGGAAACTATGGCTACACCTTC. As protein: CASSFVRGAGNYGYTF.

This clonotype was detected ten times or more. The chain carries TRBV7-6 and TRBJ1-1; D possibly corresponds to TRBD1 (6 bases). The germline V gene encodes CDR1 SGHVS and CDR2 FNYEAQ. Deletions cut 5 bases from V and 6 bases from J, with 13 bases between. The CDR3 contains 13 residues. The DNA for the CDR3 is TGTGCCAGCAGCCGGGGACAAAGGGCTGAAGCTTTCTTT. As protein: CASSRGQRAEAFF.

This chain connects TRBV7-8 to TRBJ1-2; D is unclear. The CDR3 contains 16 residues. The ends were cut back, 5 bases at V and 0 bases at J, with 16 bases in the middle. CDR1 is SGHVS and CDR2 is FQNEAQ in the germline V gene. CDR3 loop: CASSPHRITANYGYTF. The CDR3 DNA follows: TGTGCCAGCAGCCCCCACCGTATAACAGCTAACTATGGCTACACCTTC.

This clonotype was counted at least ten times. The gene calls are TRBV7-2 and TRBJ2-7; D uncertain. CDR3 size: 11 residues. Germline CDR1 SGHTA, CDR2 FQGNSA. The V end lost 5 bases, the J end lost 4 bases, and 6 bases lay between the germline ends. For the CDR3, the DNA is TGTGCCAGCAGCGCAACATACGAGCAGTACTTC. This sequence encodes CASSATYEQYF.

This clonotype was seen ten or more times. This rearrangement joins TRBV5-1 to TRBJ2-7; 8 bases are shared with TRBD2. V lost 3 bases and J lost 0; bases outside the gene matches: 5. The germline gives CDR1 SGHRS, CDR2 YFSETQ. The CDR3 loop spans 15 amino acids. CDR3 in amino acids: CASSSSGLLSYEQYF. The CDR3 coding sequence is TGCGCCAGCAGCTCTAGCGGGCTCCTCTCCTACGAGCAGTACTTC.

The rearrangement uses TRBV12-3 or TRBV12-4 and TRBJ1-5, with TRBD1 matching 7 bases. The CDR3 spans 15 residues. V was pared by 5 bases and J by 11 bases, with 15 bases of the junction left unmatched. The DNA for the CDR3 is TGTGCCAGCAGTCCGAGGACAGGTGCCCCTTTGGCCCAGCATTTT. As protein: CASSPRTGAPLAQHF.